This T cell receptor (beta chain) is from a study of blood T cell repertoires in COVID-19 (dated by TCRdb to 2018 to 2021). Turning to the overall study: Samples covering the acute and convalescent phases of COVID-19 were provided by collaborators in the United States, Italy and Spain. The prospective study material was composed of cDNA or gDNA derived from T cells, B-cell-depleted T cells, or PBMCs. The samples were drawn from the first 160 participants of the ongoing ImmuneRACE study and from roughly 1,300 subjects provided by 6 global collaborators. The repertoires were released in a freely available public database intended as a resource for research on the immune response to SARS-CoV-2. A de-identified subject ID, COVID-19 status, age in years and sex were almost always included in the sample metadata. Deeply sampled blood TCRbeta repertoires from subjects exposed to, actively infected with, or recovered from COVID-19 were included in the dataset. HLA class I and class II types, where available, came from metadata supplied by the sample provider rather than from assay-based typing. Summary of the overall study and its limitations: Clinical and demographic metadata were provided uncurated, with the amount varying by source and participant.

Deletion took 5 bases off V and 6 bases off J, with a span of 7 bases between the germline ends. Via the germline V gene (reference sequence), CDR1 is SEHNR and CDR2 FQNEAQ. The CDR3, from cysteine to phenylalanine, totals 12 residues. Only the CDR3 region is kept as DNA, spanning 36 bases read in frame from base 1. Details on this clone: Its target antigen remains unknown. Per-nucleotide qualities are absent, and no much larger clonotype sits a single base away.

Each collaborating institution followed its own protocols to collect whole blood in K2EDTA tubes. For TCRbeta analysis, collaborator samples were shipped as frozen whole blood, as isolated PBMCs, or as DNA extracted from either sample type. TCRbeta CDR3 regions were amplified from genomic DNA by means of the immunoSEQ Assay, a bias-controlled multiplex PCR. As for the original processing: The number of nucleated cells in each sample was estimated from the amplification of reference gene primers within the assay. To quantify the absolute abundance of each unique TCRbeta CDR3 rearrangement, sequence reads were collapsed and filtered. Productive Simpson clonality was computed per sample as the square root of Simpson's diversity index over productive rearrangements. This immuneACCESS table, as held by TCRdb, lists in-frame sequences with V and J called but not all clones. Of the missing ones, under half trace to an unresolved V gene in checked studies; the others have no known cause. That table furnishes V, J and clone size, whereas the DNA furnished D and trimming. The sample records approximately 16,000 clones, roughly 87% of which are singletons. About 9.4% of the sample goes to the ten largest clones.

The receptor chain draws on TRBV7-9 and TRBJ2-2; the D gene assignment is ambiguous. The sequenced material came from peripheral blood. This receptor was obtained from a man older than 75 with acute or convalescent COVID-19. CDR3 sequence: CASSPESGELFF. The DNA reads as follows: TGTGCCAGCAGCCCGGAGTCCGGGGAGCTGTTTTTT.